The 18 T cell receptor beta chains below all came from one sample that was sequenced in a study of blood T cell repertoires in COVID-19. Sequenced by immunoSEQ multiplex PCR; TCRdb stores in-frame clones only, minus some. The sample records around 200,000 clones, approximately 86% being singletons. Sequences were obtained from PBMCs or T cells enriched from blood (not recorded which). These receptors all stem from a woman aged 25 to 39 who had been exposed to COVID-19.

This clone was observed a few times. The chain has TRBV5-4 and TRBJ2-1; 9 bases match TRBD1. The CDR3 is made up of 16 amino acids. Germline V CDR1 and CDR2: SGHNT, YYREEE (reference sequence). Trimming took 0 bases from V and 5 from J; bases not matched to a gene: 6. In nucleotides, the CDR3 is TGTGCCAGCAGCTTGGGAGGGACAGGGCCCCACAATGAGCAGTTCTTC. Amino acids: CASSLGGTGPHNEQFF.

The V and J genes are TRBV18 and TRBJ1-6; TRBD1 agrees at 10 bases. Unmatched junction bases numbered 4, after V lost 2 bases and J lost 9 bases. Germline V lookup: CDR1 KGHSH, CDR2 LQKENI. The CDR3 has 15 amino acids. The CDR3 DNA sequence: TGTGCCAGCTCACCAGAAAGGGACAGGGGTTCACCCCTCCACTTT. Translation gives CASSPERDRGSPLHF.

The chain is built from TRBV5-1 and TRBJ2-3; no reliable D call. Germline CDR1 SGHRS, CDR2 YFSETQ. The germline V and J ends were trimmed by 0 bases and 0 bases, with 8 bases remaining between them. This CDR3 has 15 residues. The CDR3 sequence: CASSLDNASTDTQYF. As DNA, the CDR3 is TGCGCCAGCAGCTTGGACAACGCTAGCACAGATACGCAGTATTTT.

This clone was counted between two and nine times. The chain is built from TRBV2 and TRBJ1-5; D is uncertain. The CDR3 runs to 13 residues. V was trimmed by 4 bases and J by 1 base, leaving 5 bases between them. CDR1 SNHLY and CDR2 FYNNEI come from the germline V gene. The CDR3 DNA reads TGTGCCAGCAGTGGAGAGAGCAATCAGCCCCAGCATTTT. As protein: CASSGESNQPQHF.

V gene TRBV6-4 combines with J gene TRBJ1-2; 11 nucleotides agree with TRBD1. The CDR3 has 15 amino acids. The V gene end was trimmed by 6 bases and the J gene end by 4 bases; junction bases not matched to a gene: 7. Per the germline V gene, CDR1 is MRHNA and CDR2 is SNTAGT. The CDR3 loop reads CASRPGTGGFYGYTF. The CDR3 coding sequence is TGTGCCAGCAGACCCGGGACAGGGGGATTCTATGGCTACACCTTC.

The chain links TRBV10-2 to TRBJ1-1, with a tentative D call TRBD1 (6 bases). Germline V gives CDR1 WSHSY, CDR2 SAAADI. Trimming cost V 7 bases and J 5 bases, with 17 bases left between them. The CDR3 has 14 residues. CDR3 DNA: TGCGCCAGCAACCCAGGGGCAAAATATACTGAAGCTTTCTTT. Its protein is CASNPGAKYTEAFF.

J is TRBJ1-2 and V is TRBV19; D gene unclear. V lost 6 bases and J 1 base, leaving 9 bases between the germline ends. Germline V gives CDR1 LNHDA, CDR2 SQIVND (reference sequence). The CDR3 has 13 amino acids. CDR3 DNA sequence: TGTGCCAGTAGGCAACAGAGTAACTATGGCTACACCTTC. It translates to CASRQQSNYGYTF.

This chain connects TRBV7-2 to TRBJ2-7; tentatively, D is TRBD2 (5 bases). CDR1 SGHTA and CDR2 FQGNSA come from the germline V gene. The CDR3 consists of 13 residues. With 3 bases removed from V and 7 bases from J, the gap between germline ends came to 13 bases. The CDR3 nucleotides are TGTGCCAGCAGCTTTCTCAGAACGGGGGAGCAGTACTTC. Its translation is CASSFLRTGEQYF.

This clone occurred once. This specimen includes other DNA sequences encoding the same CDR3. The V and J genes are TRBV7-9 and TRBJ2-7; tentatively, D is TRBD1 (8 bases). The CDR3 has 15 residues. Trimming shortened V by 1 base and J by 2 bases, and 12 bases separated the two germline ends. The V gene's germline CDR1 is SEHNR and CDR2 FQNEAQ (reference sequence). CDR3 DNA: TGTGCCAGCAGCTTAGTAACAGGGGGGGCCTACGAGCAGTACTTC. Amino acid sequence: CASSLVTGGAYEQYF.

The chain joins TRBV6-5 to TRBJ2-3; TRBD2 might be the D (5 bases). The CDR3 is 15 residues long. Deletions cut 2 bases from V and 0 bases from J, with 9 bases between. The V gene's germline CDR1 is MNHEY and CDR2 SVGAGI. The CDR3 DNA follows: TGTGCCAGCAGTTACGGAGGCGATAGCACAGATACGCAGTATTTT. Translating gives CASSYGGDSTDTQYF.

This chain uses TRBV3-1 (or the pseudogene TRBV3-2) with TRBJ2-5; D is undetermined. Trimming pared 4 bases from V and 6 bases from J, leaving 9 bases between. The CDR3 is 12 residues long. Looked up from germline, CDR1 is LGHDT and CDR2 is YNNKEL (reference sequence). CDR3 nucleotides: TGTGCCAGCAGCCCCACGGTGAAGACCCAGTACTTC. It codes for CASSPTVKTQYF.

In this sample, this clone turned up a few times. The gene calls are TRBV19 and TRBJ2-2; 9 positions agree with TRBD1. Germline trimming cut 4 bases from V and 7 bases from J; bases unmatched to any gene: 4. The V gene's germline CDR1 is LNHDA and CDR2 SQIVND (reference sequence). The CDR3 length is 14 residues. Here the CDR3 DNA reads TGTGCCAGTAGTAGGACAGGGGATGGCGGGGAGCTGTTTTTT. Translation: CASSRTGDGGELFF. The complete variable domain, with remaining parts taken from reference TRBV19 and TRBJ2-2, reads DGGITQSPKYLFRKEGQNVTLSCEQNLNHDAMYWYRQDPGQGLRLIYYSQIVNDFQKGDIAEGYSVSREKKESFPLTVTSAQKNPTAFYLCASSRTGDGGELFFGEGSRLTVL.

V is TRBV10-1 and J is TRBJ1-1; D is perhaps TRBD1 (6 bases). In germline, CDR1 is WNHNN, CDR2 SYGVQD (reference sequence). Trimming took 8 bases from V and 2 from J, leaving 9 bases between them. This CDR3 is 12 amino acids long. CDR3: CASGQTNTEAFF. The DNA for the CDR3 is TGCGCCAGCGGACAGACCAACACTGAAGCTTTCTTT.

J is TRBJ1-1 and V is TRBV19, with D perhaps TRBD1 (5 bases). CDR3 size: 15 residues. CDR1 is LNHDA, CDR2 SQIVND, per germline (reference sequence). Trimming took off 3 bases at V and 0 bases at J, with 11 bases between the two ends. CDR3 loop: CASSISAGLNTEAFF. The CDR3, as DNA: TGTGCCAGTAGTATCTCGGCAGGGCTGAACACTGAAGCTTTCTTT.

This rearrangement joins TRBV7-6 to TRBJ2-3; perhaps TRBD2 as D (6 bases). The CDR3 has 14 amino acids. The V end was cut by 1 base, the J end by 2 bases, with 7 bases between. Germline V CDR1 and CDR2: SGHVS, FNYEAQ. CDR3: CASSLGGVTDTQYF. The CDR3 DNA reads as TGTGCCAGCAGCTTAGGGGGGGTCACAGATACGCAGTATTTT. The whole variable domain, remainder taken from reference TRBV7-6 and TRBJ2-3, is GAGVSQSPRYKVTKRGQDVALRCDPISGHVSLYWYRQALGQGPEFLTYFNYEAQQDKSGLPNDRFSAERPEGSISTLTIQRTEQRDSAMYRCASSLGGVTDTQYFGPGTRLTVL.

The V and J genes are TRBV18 and TRBJ1-1, with D unresolved. V dropped 2 bases and J dropped 1 base, with 8 bases sitting between them. CDR1 and CDR2 from the germline V gene are KGHSH and LQKENI. The CDR3 spans 14 residues. CDR3 in DNA: TGTGCCAGCTCACCAAAGGGAGGGAACACTGAAGCTTTCTTT. Encoded protein: CASSPKGGNTEAFF.

The table lists this clone with a count of one. J is TRBJ2-5 and V is TRBV19; weak D call: TRBD1 (5 bases). This CDR3 region has 14 residues. Germline loops: CDR1 LNHDA, CDR2 SQIVND (reference sequence). The V gene lost 6 bases and the J gene lost 5 bases, with 16 bases spanning the gap. The CDR3 region has the DNA TGTGCCAGTAGCCGAAACGTCAACAGGGAGACCCAGTACTTC. Translation: CASSRNVNRETQYF.

The rearrangement joins TRBV9 to TRBJ2-6; D unclear. Trimming removed 1 base at V and 0 bases at J, with 8 bases between. Looked up from germline, CDR1 is SGDLS and CDR2 is YYNGEE. The CDR3 totals 16 residues. This CDR3 is CASSVRGSSGANVLTF. In nucleotides, the CDR3 is TGTGCCAGCAGCGTAAGAGGATCCTCTGGGGCCAACGTCCTGACTTTC. Full variable domain (rest looked up from reference TRBV9 and TRBJ2-6): DSGVTQTPKHLITATGQRVTLRCSPRSGDLSVYWYQQSLDQGLQFLIQYYNGEERAKGNILERFSAQQFPDLHSELNLSSLELGDSALYFCASSVRGSSGANVLTFGAGSRLTVL.